Listed below are T cell receptor beta chains from one sample, sequenced in a study of cytomegalovirus exposure and HLA in healthy donors. Using immunoSEQ multiplex PCR, the repertoire was profiled, and TCRdb retains in-frame clones only, with some absent. This listing includes 100,000 to 150,000 clones. Sequencing used PBMCs. The receptors come from a woman between 40 and 55 years old in good health and CMV-seropositive. Each CDR3 is given with its conserved first and last residue. D genes are given only for firm matches. Where a row states a size, it is once, few, many or the class of an expanded clone; other rows omit it.

J: TRBJ2-7; D: TRBD1; size: NA; V: TRBV5-5; DNA: TGTGCCAGCAGCGCCCGACAGGGGGCTGACGAGCAGTACTTC; CDR3: CASSARQGADEQYF
J: TRBJ2-7; D: NA; size: NA; V: TRBV2; DNA: TGTGCCAGCAGTGAGGGGGGTTCGGGGTACTACGAGCAGTACTTC; CDR3: CASSEGGSGYYEQYF
J: TRBJ2-7; D: TRBD2; size: NA; V: TRBV28; DNA: TGTGCCAGCAGTCCCACGACTAGCGGGAGCTTCTACGAGCAGTACTTC; CDR3: CASSPTTSGSFYEQYF
J: TRBJ2-1; D: NA; size: NA; V: TRBV10-2; DNA: TGCGCCAGCCGCAGGGGCAATGAGCAGTTCTTC; CDR3: CASRRGNEQFF
J: TRBJ2-1; D: TRBD2; size: NA; V: TRBV5-1; DNA: TGCGCCAGCAGCTTGACAGCGGGAAACAATGAGCAGTTCTTC; CDR3: CASSLTAGNNEQFF
J: TRBJ2-1; D: TRBD2; size: NA; V: TRBV4-2; DNA: TGTGCCAGCAGCCAAGAGGGAACTAGCGGGAGGGCCGATGAGCAGTTCTTC; CDR3: CASSQEGTSGRADEQFF
J: TRBJ2-3; D: TRBD2; size: NA; V: TRBV19; DNA: TGTGCCAGTAAGGAAGAGTCCGGGAGGAGCACAGATACGCAGTATTTT; CDR3: CASKEESGRSTDTQYF
J: TRBJ2-7; D: TRBD1; size: NA; V: TRBV6-5; DNA: TGTGCCAGCAGTTACTCGGCCGGGGACAGACCCTACGAGCAGTACTTC; CDR3: CASSYSAGDRPYEQYF
J: TRBJ2-2; D: NA; size: NA; V: TRBV2; DNA: TGTGCCAGCAGTGAATTTTCGGGCACCGGGGAGCTGTTTTTT; CDR3: CASSEFSGTGELFF
J: TRBJ2-7; D: TRBD1; size: NA; V: TRBV6-5; DNA: TGTGCCAGCAGTCGGACAGGGTTTATGAAGCAGTACTTC; CDR3: CASSRTGFMKQYF
J: TRBJ1-6; D: TRBD1; size: NA; V: TRBV5-6; DNA: TGTGCCAGCAGGACGACAGGGGAGCATTCACCCCTCCACTTT; CDR3: CASRTTGEHSPLHF
J: TRBJ1-1; D: NA; size: NA; V: TRBV7-9; DNA: TGTGCCAGCAGCTTAGTAAACACTGAAGCTTTCTTT; CDR3: CASSLVNTEAFF
J: TRBJ1-5; D: NA; size: NA; V: TRBV29-1; DNA: TGCAGCGCTGGACAGTTAGATCAGCCCCAGCATTTT; CDR3: CSAGQLDQPQHF
J: TRBJ2-1; D: TRBD2; size: NA; V: TRBV25-1; DNA: TGTGCCAGCAGTGAATGGGCTAGCGGGCGGGATGAGCAGTTCTTC; CDR3: CASSEWASGRDEQFF
J: TRBJ2-1; D: NA; size: NA; V: TRBV7-8; DNA: TGTGCCAGCAGCTTAAGGCGGGAAGGCTACAATGAGCAGTTCTTC; CDR3: CASSLRREGYNEQFF
J: TRBJ2-6; D: TRBD1; size: NA; V: TRBV4-1; DNA: TGCGCCAGCAGCCAGGTTAGGACAGGAGTTGTCTCTGGGGCCAACGTCCTGACTTTC; CDR3: CASSQVRTGVVSGANVLTF
J: TRBJ1-1; D: TRBD1; size: medium-sized; V: TRBV27; DNA: TGTGCCAGCAGTTTATACCCGGGACAGGGGAGCACTGAAGCTTTCTTT; CDR3: CASSLYPGQGSTEAFF
J: TRBJ2-7; D: TRBD2; size: NA; V: TRBV10-2; DNA: TGCGCCAGCAGTGGGACTAGCGGGACCTACGAGCAGTACTTC; CDR3: CASSGTSGTYEQYF
J: TRBJ2-3; D: TRBD2; size: NA; V: TRBV10-1; DNA: TGCGCCAGCAGCTTACTAGCGGGGAGCACAGATACGCAGTATTTT; CDR3: CASSLLAGSTDTQYF
J: TRBJ2-7; D: NA; size: NA; V: TRBV28; DNA: TGTGCCAGCAGTTTACCCCCCACTAGTAGTGAGCAGTACTTC; CDR3: CASSLPPTSSEQYF
J: TRBJ2-7; D: TRBD1; size: NA; V: TRBV6-5; DNA: TGTGCCAGCAGTTCCCGGGACAGGGGGTACGAGCAGTACTTC; CDR3: CASSSRDRGYEQYF
J: TRBJ2-1; D: TRBD2; size: NA; V: TRBV19; DNA: TGTGCCAGTAGTTCTCCCCGACTAGCGGGCACCTACAATGAGCAGTTCTTC; CDR3: CASSSPRLAGTYNEQFF
J: TRBJ2-3; D: NA; size: NA; V: TRBV9; DNA: TGTGCCAGCAGCGTAGTCCCCTCCCGCACAGATACGCAGTATTTT; CDR3: CASSVVPSRTDTQYF
J: TRBJ2-3; D: NA; size: NA; V: TRBV28; DNA: TGTGCCAGCAGTTCAACCGGACAGCTCACAGATACGCAGTATTTT; CDR3: CASSSTGQLTDTQYF
J: TRBJ2-1; D: NA; size: NA; V: TRBV19; DNA: TGTGCCAGTATTTTCGGCAATGAGCAGTTCTTC; CDR3: CASIFGNEQFF
J: TRBJ2-5; D: TRBD2; size: NA; V: TRBV5-4; DNA: TGTGCCAGCAGCCCAAGGAGTAGCGGGAGCGGAGAGACCCAGTACTTC; CDR3: CASSPRSSGSGETQYF
J: TRBJ2-1; D: TRBD2; size: NA; V: TRBV5-4; DNA: TGTGCCAGCAGCTTGGAGACTAGCGGGAGGAATAGTGAGCAGTTCTTC; CDR3: CASSLETSGRNSEQFF
J: TRBJ1-1; D: TRBD1; size: NA; V: TRBV7-8; DNA: TGTGCCAGCAGCTTACCCAGCGGACAGGGAGGAGGAGCTTTCTTT; CDR3: CASSLPSGQGGGAFF
J: TRBJ2-2; D: TRBD2; size: NA; V: TRBV7-7; DNA: TGTGCTAGCAGCCCGGGGGGGAGCTATCGTACCGGGGAGCTGTTTTTT; CDR3: CASSPGGSYRTGELFF
J: TRBJ1-1; D: NA; size: NA; V: TRBV29-1; DNA: TGCAGCGTTGTATTGAGCAGGTTAGATGAAGCTTTCTTT; CDR3: CSVVLSRLDEAFF
J: TRBJ2-3; D: TRBD1; size: NA; V: TRBV19; DNA: TGTGCCAGTAGTCCCCAAGTTGGGGGACAGAGGGGAGACACGCAGTATTTT; CDR3: CASSPQVGGQRGDTQYF
J: TRBJ2-3; D: TRBD2; size: NA; V: TRBV7-2; DNA: TGTGCCAGCAGCTTGACTAGCGGGAGGGGGGGGGATACGCAGTATTTT; CDR3: CASSLTSGRGGDTQYF
J: TRBJ2-7; D: TRBD1; size: NA; V: TRBV6-1; DNA: TGTGCCAGCAGTGAAGTTGGGACAGCCCGGAGCAACTACGAGCAGTACTTC; CDR3: CASSEVGTARSNYEQYF
J: TRBJ1-4; D: NA; size: NA; V: TRBV7-7; DNA: TGTGCTAGCAGCAAAGGGGCCGGGGAAAAACTGTTTTTT; CDR3: CASSKGAGEKLFF
J: TRBJ2-5; D: TRBD1; size: NA; V: TRBV18; DNA: TGTGCCAGCTCACCACTCCCAGGGGGACAGGGCCCTCGGGAGACCCAGTACTTC; CDR3: CASSPLPGGQGPRETQYF
J: TRBJ2-7; D: TRBD2; size: NA; V: TRBV6-5; DNA: TGTGCCAGCGGGAGGGCCTTTAACGAGCAGTACTTC; CDR3: CASGRAFNEQYF
J: TRBJ2-7; D: NA; size: NA; V: TRBV5-1; DNA: TGCGCCAGCAGCTTGGTGGGGGGAAGATCCTACGAGCAGTACTTC; CDR3: CASSLVGGRSYEQYF
J: TRBJ2-3; D: TRBD2; size: NA; V: TRBV11-1; DNA: TGTGCCAGCGAGAGGGGAGGGAGCACAGATACGCAGTATTTT; CDR3: CASERGGSTDTQYF
J: TRBJ2-5; D: TRBD1; size: NA; V: TRBV10-2; DNA: TGCGCCAGCAGTGGAAACCGGGACAGGGGGCGAGAGACCCAGTACTTC; CDR3: CASSGNRDRGRETQYF
J: TRBJ2-3; D: NA; size: NA; V: TRBV5-1; DNA: TGCGCCAGCAGCTCGGACCCCAGGGCGATCACAGATACGCAGTATTTT; CDR3: CASSSDPRAITDTQYF
J: TRBJ1-2; D: NA; size: NA; V: TRBV30; DNA: TGTGCCTGGACAGAAACTAACTATGGCTACACCTTC; CDR3: CAWTETNYGYTF
J: TRBJ2-5; D: NA; size: NA; V: TRBV28; DNA: TGTGCCAGCAGGGGAGGGGGAACAGGGTTTCGGGAGACCCAGTACTTC; CDR3: CASRGGGTGFRETQYF
J: TRBJ1-1; D: NA; size: NA; V: TRBV7-9; DNA: TGTGCCAGCAGCTTAGGGACCGGGGGGCACACTGAAGCTTTCTTT; CDR3: CASSLGTGGHTEAFF
J: TRBJ2-7; D: NA; size: NA; V: TRBV6-6; DNA: TGTGCCAGCAGCCGTCAGTCCTACGAGCAGTACTTC; CDR3: CASSRQSYEQYF